Listed below are T cell receptor beta chains from one sample, sequenced in a study of blood T cells in healthy people across ages. Via MiXCR, TCRdb re-called the 5' RACE reads, giving one row per CDR3 protein. The sample has some 1.5 million distinct CDR3 sequences; roughly 43% are singletons. Source material: blood. These receptors all stem from a woman aged 18-30 years in good health. CDR3s include the opening cysteine and the closing phenylalanine or tryptophan. Each record gives: D gene, clone size, V gene, J gene, CDR3 protein, CDR3 DNA. A D gene is named only where the DNA matches it firmly. Clone size appears in some rows only: once, few, many, or a class for an expanded clone.

D gene: TRBD1
clone size: .
V gene: TRBV7-9
J gene: TRBJ2-1
CDR3 protein: CASEKQGIKIYNEQFF
CDR3 DNA: TGTGCCAGCGAGAAACAGGGGATCAAAATCTACAATGAGCAGTTCTTC

D gene: .
clone size: .
V gene: TRBV12-3/TRBV12-4
J gene: TRBJ2-3
CDR3 protein: CASNRISTDTQYF
CDR3 DNA: TGTGCCAGCAATAGGATTAGCACAGATACGCAGTATTTT

D gene: TRBD2
clone size: few
V gene: TRBV6-2/TRBV6-3
J gene: TRBJ2-4
CDR3 protein: CASRNLADGAKNIQYF
CDR3 DNA: TGTGCCAGCAGAAATCTAGCGGATGGGGCCAAAAACATTCAGTACTTC

D gene: TRBD1
clone size: .
V gene: TRBV12-3/TRBV12-4
J gene: TRBJ2-5
CDR3 protein: CASSSTGTGKETQYF
CDR3 DNA: TGTGCCAGCAGTTCCACCGGGACAGGGAAAGAGACCCAGTACTTC

D gene: .
clone size: .
V gene: TRBV18
J gene: TRBJ1-5
CDR3 protein: CASSRDSNNQPQHF
CDR3 DNA: TGTGCCAGCTCAAGGGACTCCAACAATCAGCCCCAGCATTTT

D gene: TRBD2
clone size: .
V gene: TRBV6-2/TRBV6-3
J gene: TRBJ2-5
CDR3 protein: CASSYASGRAEQYF
CDR3 DNA: TGTGCCAGCAGTTACGCTAGCGGGAGGGCTGAGCAGTACTTC

D gene: TRBD2
clone size: .
V gene: TRBV29-1
J gene: TRBJ2-1
CDR3 protein: CSVGTSGNNEQFF
CDR3 DNA: TGCAGCGTGGGGACTAGCGGGAACAATGAGCAGTTCTTC

D gene: .
clone size: few
V gene: TRBV7-2
J gene: TRBJ2-3
CDR3 protein: CAVPTLGEDRTDTQYF
CDR3 DNA: TGTGCCGTGCCAACCTTAGGGGAGGACAGGACAGATACGCAGTATTTT

D gene: .
clone size: few
V gene: TRBV27
J gene: TRBJ2-1
CDR3 protein: CASSLTRGDEQFF
CDR3 DNA: TGTGCCAGCAGTCTCACCAGGGGAGATGAGCAGTTCTTC

D gene: TRBD1
clone size: .
V gene: TRBV5-5
J gene: TRBJ1-6
CDR3 protein: CASSLNQGAGYNSPLHF
CDR3 DNA: TGTGCCAGCAGCTTGAATCAGGGGGCAGGCTATAATTCACCCCTCCACTTT

D gene: TRBD1
clone size: .
V gene: TRBV28
J gene: TRBJ2-5
CDR3 protein: CASSLSTGGVYHEQYF
CDR3 DNA: TGTGCCAGCAGTTTAAGCACAGGGGGCGTTTATCATGAGCAGTACTTC

D gene: TRBD2
clone size: .
V gene: TRBV2
J gene: TRBJ2-1
CDR3 protein: CASSVALAGDNEQFF
CDR3 DNA: TGTGCCAGCAGTGTGGCGCTAGCGGGAGATAATGAGCAGTTCTTC

D gene: .
clone size: few
V gene: TRBV2
J gene: TRBJ1-2
CDR3 protein: CASSEAITGIGYTF
CDR3 DNA: TGTGCCAGCAGTGAAGCGATAACAGGGATCGGCTACACCTTC

D gene: TRBD2
clone size: few
V gene: TRBV7-2
J gene: TRBJ2-3
CDR3 protein: CASSTRTSGSTDTQYF
CDR3 DNA: TGTGCCAGCAGCACCCGGACTAGCGGGAGCACAGATACGCAGTATTTT

D gene: .
clone size: .
V gene: TRBV29-1
J gene: TRBJ2-7
CDR3 protein: CSVRLLSSYEQYF
CDR3 DNA: TGCAGCGTGCGACTCCTCAGCTCCTACGAGCAGTACTTC

D gene: .
clone size: .
V gene: TRBV10-3
J gene: TRBJ2-3
CDR3 protein: CAISPKSSTDTQYF
CDR3 DNA: TGTGCCATTAGCCCGAAGTCTAGCACAGATACGCAGTATTTT

D gene: .
clone size: .
V gene: TRBV7-2
J gene: TRBJ1-6
CDR3 protein: CASSPELASSYNAPLHF
CDR3 DNA: TGTGCCAGCAGCCCCGAGCTGGCGAGCTCCTATAATGCACCCCTCCACTTT

D gene: .
clone size: .
V gene: TRBV29-1
J gene: TRBJ1-1
CDR3 protein: CSAIWGNTEAFF
CDR3 DNA: TGCAGCGCCATTTGGGGAAACACTGAAGCTTTCTTT

D gene: TRBD2
clone size: .
V gene: TRBV5-5
J gene: TRBJ2-7
CDR3 protein: CASSPLERGPSYEQYF
CDR3 DNA: TGTGCCAGCAGCCCTCTCGAGCGGGGGCCTTCCTACGAGCAGTACTTC

D gene: .
clone size: .
V gene: TRBV6-6
J gene: TRBJ2-5
CDR3 protein: CASSYPTGFQETQYF
CDR3 DNA: TGTGCCAGCAGTTACCCAACAGGTTTCCAAGAGACCCAGTACTTC

D gene: TRBD2
clone size: .
V gene: TRBV5-1
J gene: TRBJ2-7
CDR3 protein: CASSLGSSSGRARSYNEQYF
CDR3 DNA: TGCGCCAGCAGCTTGGGGTCGTCAAGCGGGAGGGCCCGCTCCTACAATGAGCAGTACTTC

D gene: .
clone size: few
V gene: TRBV29-1
J gene: TRBJ2-2
CDR3 protein: CSVVFPEAGELFF
CDR3 DNA: TGCAGCGTTGTCTTCCCAGAGGCCGGGGAGCTGTTTTTT